Each of the 10 T cell receptor beta chains below was sequenced from the same sample in a study of T cell repertoires in aging, cancer and after chemotherapy (dated by TCRdb to the late 2010s). TCR beta rearrangements were amplified from genomic DNA extracted from peripheral blood rather than from sorted cells or RNA. Sequencing relied on an Illumina MiSeq. Rearranged TRB sequences spanning V, D and J segments were amplified in a multiplex touch-down PCR with a mixed TRB-A/B primer pool. TCRdb handled the public reads itself, with Q25 trimming in fastp and clone calling in MiXCR, and kept productive beta chains. Rows merge per CDR3 protein into single entries with the most common DNA and genes. The sample yields around 4,600 distinct CDR3 sequences; under 35% were counted once. The top ten clones comprise 45% of the sample. Material for sequencing was blood. The source is a human donor in good health.

As regards this clonotype: One base away lies a much larger clone, so this may be a sequencing read error. The gene calls are TRBV6-5 and TRBJ2-1; 9 positions match TRBD1. CDR3 length: 14 residues. V lost 5 bases and J lost 11; bases outside the gene matches: 10. Germline CDR1 reads MNHEY; CDR2 reads SVGAGI. The CDR3 DNA sequence: TGTGCCAGCAGTCCCGGGACAGGGAGGTATAAGCAGTTCTTC. Its protein product is CASSPGTGRYKQFF.

This clonotype is labeled medium-sized. The CDR3 reads CASSPVTGSTDTQYF. The CDR3 nucleotides are TGTGCCAGCTCACCAGTCACAGGGAGCACAGATACGCAGTATTTT. The chain links TRBV18 to TRBJ2-3, with a possible D match to TRBD1 (6 bases). The CDR3 is 15 residues long. CDR1 KGHSH and CDR2 LQKENI come from the germline V gene. With 2 bases removed from V and 0 bases from J, the gap between germline ends came to 9 bases.

DNA of the CDR3: TGTGCCAGCAGCGCAGGGGGGCTTGACTATGGCTACACCTTC. Its protein product is CASSAGGLDYGYTF. The chain combines TRBV5-4 with TRBJ1-2; 7 bases align to TRBD1. Germline-derived CDR1 and CDR2 are SGHNT and YYREEE (reference sequence). Germline trimming cut 4 bases from V and 3 bases from J; bases unmatched to any gene: 6. The CDR3 runs to 14 residues.

This chain links TRBV5-1 with TRBJ2-5; D is unresolved. Deletions cut 1 base from V and 1 base from J, with 8 bases between. CDR1 is SGHRS, CDR2 YFSETQ, per germline. The CDR3 covers 14 residues. In nucleotides, the CDR3 is TGCGCCAGCAGCTTGTTCGGCAGCCAAGAGACCCAGTACTTC. This sequence encodes CASSLFGSQETQYF.

This clonotype is deemed medium-sized (0.01 to 0.1%). J is TRBJ2-3 and V is TRBV15, with 8 bases fitting TRBD2. Germline values: CDR1 LNHNV, CDR2 YYDKDF (reference sequence). V dropped 1 base and J dropped 9; count of bases not matched to a gene: 9. This CDR3 is built from 15 residues. The CDR3 DNA is TGTGCCACCAGCAGAGGAGGGAGCGGGAGAGGGACGCAGTATTTT. Protein sequence: CATSRGGSGRGTQYF.

This chain uses TRBV7-2 with TRBJ1-6; D perhaps matches TRBD1 (6 bases). This CDR3 comprises 17 residues. With 3 bases removed from V and 0 bases from J, the gap between germline ends came to 12 bases. CDR1 is SGHTA and CDR2 is FQGNSA in the germline V gene. CDR3 in amino acids: CASSFGGSSSYNSPLHF. CDR3 sequence (DNA): TGTGCCAGCAGCTTCGGGGGCTCCTCCTCCTATAATTCACCCCTCCACTTT.

This clonotype was observed a handful of times. The rearrangement links TRBV6-2 or TRBV6-3 to TRBJ1-1; tentatively, D is TRBD1 (6 bases). V was cut by 6 bases and J by 3 bases, with 11 bases left in between. This CDR3 spans 13 amino acids. The germline CDR1 and CDR2 sequences are MNHEY and SVGEGT. CDR3 protein: CASRSTGYTEAFF. The CDR3 DNA is TGTGCCAGCAGGTCGACAGGCTACACTGAAGCTTTCTTT.

This clonotype is judged medium-sized. The CDR3 nucleotides read TGTGCCAGTAGTATAGGGCCTATCAACTCTGGGGCCAACGTCCTGACTTTC. It codes for CASSIGPINSGANVLTF. The gene calls are TRBV19 and TRBJ2-6; D is uncertain. The V and J ends lost 1 base and 0 bases respectively, with 10 bases between them. Germline V gene data show CDR1 as LNHDA and CDR2 as SQIVND (reference sequence). The CDR3 runs to 17 residues. Looking up the rest from reference TRBV19 and TRBJ2-6 gives the full variable domain: DGGITQSPKYLFRKEGQNVTLSCEQNLNHDAMYWYRQDPGQGLRLIYYSQIVNDFQKGDIAEGYSVSREKKESFPLTVTSAQKNPTAFYLCASSIGPINSGANVLTFGAGSRLTVL.

This clonotype is medium-sized (0.01 to 0.1%) by share. This sequence joins TRBV27 and TRBJ2-5; 8 bases match TRBD2. Trimming at V came to 6 bases and at J to 1 base, leaving 7 bases not matched to a gene. The CDR3 runs 15 residues. The germline V gene encodes CDR1 MNHEY and CDR2 SMNVEV (reference sequence). The CDR3 is CASSRPGTSQETQYF. The CDR3 DNA reads as TGTGCCAGCAGCCGACCCGGGACTAGCCAAGAGACCCAGTACTTC.

The J gene is TRBJ2-1, the V gene TRBV6-6, with D possibly TRBD2 on 6 matching bases. Germline V gene sequence: CDR1 MNHNY, CDR2 SVGAGI (reference sequence). Trimming left V 0 bases short and J 6 bases short, with 18 bases between. This CDR3 comprises 17 residues. The CDR3 nucleotides read TGTGCCAGCAGTTACTCGAAGTCGGGGACTCCCACCAATGAGCAGTTCTTC. It encodes CASSYSKSGTPTNEQFF.